This entry lists 30 T cell receptor beta chains sequenced from one sample in a study of blood T cell repertoires in COVID-19. TCRdb keeps only in-frame clones here, not all; method: immunoSEQ multiplex PCR. The data show fewer than 250,000 clones, roughly 85% seen once. The sequenced material came from PBMCs or T cells enriched from blood (not recorded which). The receptors originated from a woman aged 45 to 65 with acute COVID-19.

The chain couples TRBV30 to TRBJ1-2, with TRBD1 identical over 7 bases. V lost 0 bases and J lost 3; bases outside the gene matches: 7. Germline V CDR1 and CDR2: GTSNPN, SVGIG (reference sequence). This CDR3 contains 15 residues. CDR3 sequence: CAWSVLGTADYGYTF. For the CDR3, the DNA is TGTGCCTGGAGTGTTCTCGGGACAGCAGACTATGGCTACACCTTC. Combining the CDR3 with reference TRBV30 and TRBJ1-2 gives the whole variable domain SQTIHQWPATLVQPVGSPLSLECTVEGTSNPNLYWYRQAAGRGLQLLFYSVGIGQISSEVPQNLSASRPQDRQFILSSKKLLLSDSGFYLCAWSVLGTADYGYTFGSGTRLTVV.

This clone was counted a single time. V and J are TRBV6-2 or TRBV6-3 and TRBJ1-3; 7 nucleotides line up with TRBD1. The CDR3 length is 14 residues. J was trimmed by 7 bases and V by 0 bases; bases with no gene match: 3. From germline, CDR1 is MNHEY and CDR2 SVGEGT. CDR3 DNA sequence: TGTGCCAGCAGTTACTCGACAGGGAGCAACACCATATATTTT. Translated: CASSYSTGSNTIYF.

This chain links TRBV15 with TRBJ2-2, with a weak D call TRBD2 (5 bases). Germline values: CDR1 LNHNV, CDR2 YYDKDF (reference sequence). CDR3 size: 17 residues. V lost 2 bases, J lost 4 bases, and 17 bases lay in between. CDR3 in DNA: TGTGCCACCAGCAGAACCGGGAACCGGGCTTTCACCGGGGAGCTGTTTTTT. It yields the protein CATSRTGNRAFTGELFF.

V usage is TRBV4-1 and J usage is TRBJ2-3; 15 positions agree with TRBD2. Trimming cost V 0 bases and J 0 bases; bases outside gene matches: 4. The CDR3 contains 19 residues. Germline V gene lookup returns CDR1 MGHRA and CDR2 YSYEKL. The CDR3 coding sequence is TGCGCCAGCAGCCAAGATGGACTAGCGGGGGGGACTAGCACAGATACGCAGTATTTT. This gives the protein CASSQDGLAGGTSTDTQYF.

The chain has TRBV27 and TRBJ1-2; D remains unclear. Trimming removed 8 bases from V and 7 bases from J, with 14 bases in between. This CDR3 has 12 residues. In germline, CDR1 is MNHEY, CDR2 SMNVEV (reference sequence). DNA of the CDR3: TGTGCCAGCCGCGGACTCGGCCGTGGCTACACCTTC. It is translated as CASRGLGRGYTF.

This chain links TRBV5-1 with TRBJ2-5; D uncertain. V gave up 4 bases and J gave up 7 bases, with 11 bases separating them. The CDR3 covers 12 residues. Germline loops: CDR1 SGHRS, CDR2 YFSETQ. CDR3 DNA sequence: TGCGCCAGCAGCCTCCCGGAGCCGACCCAGTACTTC. Its protein product is CASSLPEPTQYF.

This sequence joins TRBV9 and TRBJ1-3; TRBD1 aligns across 9 bases. With V trimmed by 1 base and J by 6 bases, 8 bases remained unmatched. Germline loops: CDR1 SGDLS, CDR2 YYNGEE. CDR3 length equals 16 residues. Here the CDR3 reads CASSVSGQGNLNTIYF. As DNA, the CDR3 is TGTGCCAGCAGCGTATCGGGACAGGGCAATTTAAACACCATATATTTT.

This sequence joins TRBV2 and TRBJ1-1, with TRBD1 matching 7 bases. With 8 bases clipped from V and 1 base from J, the junction kept 4 bases outside the gene matches. The germline gives CDR1 SNHLY, CDR2 FYNNEI. CDR3 length equals 13 residues. CDR3 in DNA: TGTGCCAGCGGGACAGTTCCGAACACTGAAGCTTTCTTT. Residues: CASGTVPNTEAFF.

The rearrangement joins TRBV2 to TRBJ2-2; TRBD2 matches at 8 bases. V was pared by 5 bases and J by 5 bases, with 4 bases of the junction left unmatched. CDR1 is SNHLY and CDR2 is FYNNEI in the germline V gene. CDR3 length: 14 amino acids. The CDR3 sequence: CASSFKRETGELFF. CDR3 DNA sequence: TGTGCCAGCAGTTTCAAGCGGGAGACCGGGGAGCTGTTTTTT.

The gene calls are TRBV29-1 and TRBJ1-1, with TRBD1 identical over 8 bases. The CDR3 covers 13 residues. Germline V gives CDR1 SQVTM, CDR2 ANQGSEA. The V segment lost 4 bases and the J segment 5 bases; nucleotides outside the gene matches: 6. The CDR3 loop reads CSVGKDRATEAFF. Here the CDR3 DNA reads TGCAGCGTTGGAAAGGACAGGGCGACTGAAGCTTTCTTT.

As DNA, the CDR3 is TGTGCCAGCTCACCAGACAGGGTATCTGGCTACACCTTC. Translating it yields CASSPDRVSGYTF. The chain carries TRBV18 and TRBJ1-2; TRBD1 matches 7 bases. The CDR3 has 13 amino acids. Germline CDR1 reads KGHSH; CDR2 reads LQKENI. V was pared by 2 bases and J by 7 bases, with 4 bases of the junction left unmatched.

V and J are TRBV10-3 and TRBJ2-5, with TRBD2 matching over 11 bases. CDR1 and CDR2 (germline): ENHRY, SYGVKD. V trimming: 6 bases; J trimming: 4 bases; junction bases outside the gene matches: 7. This CDR3 comprises 15 residues. CDR3 residues: CAIRASGGPGETQYF. In DNA, the CDR3 is TGTGCCATCAGGGCTAGCGGGGGGCCGGGAGAGACCCAGTACTTC.

As concerns this clone: This specimen includes other DNA sequences encoding the same CDR3. The rearrangement uses TRBV9 and TRBJ1-3; the D gene is possibly TRBD1 (6 bases). The germline V and J ends were trimmed by 3 bases and 0 bases, with 13 bases remaining between them. CDR3 length equals 16 residues. Per the germline V gene, CDR1 is SGDLS and CDR2 is YYNGEE. The CDR3 DNA follows: TGTGCCAGCAGCGGCCCGGGGGGCCTCTCTGGAAACACCATATATTTT. This encodes CASSGPGGLSGNTIYF.

The CDR3 DNA reads as TGTGCCAGCAGCTCCCCTCACAGATTGTATGGCTACACCTTC. Protein sequence: CASSSPHRLYGYTF. The chain uses TRBV11-2 and TRBJ1-2; D ambiguous. Trimming took 4 bases from V and 5 from J, leaving 14 bases between them. The CDR3 is 14 residues long. Germline CDR1 is SGHAT and CDR2 is FQNNGV.

The V and J genes are TRBV19 and TRBJ2-4; weak D call: TRBD1 (5 bases). CDR1 LNHDA and CDR2 SQIVND come from the germline V gene (reference sequence). The germline V and J ends were trimmed by 2 bases and 0 bases, with 5 bases remaining between them. CDR3 size: 14 residues. The CDR3 protein is CASSIQGAKNIQYF. The CDR3, as DNA: TGTGCCAGTAGTATACAGGGAGCCAAAAACATTCAGTACTTC.

The CDR3 reads CASSFNLGTSGGPSGETQYF. The CDR3 nucleotides are TGTGCCAGCAGTTTCAACCTCGGGACTAGCGGGGGCCCCTCCGGGGAGACCCAGTACTTC. The chain uses TRBV6-2 or TRBV6-3 and TRBJ2-5; 14 nucleotides align to TRBD2. The V and J ends lost 4 bases and 5 bases, in that order; junction bases with no gene match: 18. The length of the CDR3 is 20 residues. The germline gives CDR1 MNHEY, CDR2 SVGEGT.

The CDR3 sequence: CASSTFGGAGYTF. The CDR3 region has the DNA TGTGCCAGCAGCACCTTCGGGGGGGCTGGCTACACCTTC. This chain connects TRBV6-5 to TRBJ1-2, with D tentatively TRBD1 (6 bases). Germline V gene sequence: CDR1 MNHEY, CDR2 SVGAGI. The CDR3 has 13 amino acids. V lost 6 bases and J 7 bases, leaving 15 bases between the germline ends.

The CDR3 region has the DNA TGTGCCAGCAGGACAGGGTACGAAAAACTGTTTTTT. It encodes CASRTGYEKLFF. V gene TRBV6-5 combines with J gene TRBJ1-4, with 7 bases matching TRBD1. This CDR3 region has 12 residues. Germline V gives CDR1 MNHEY, CDR2 SVGAGI. With 6 bases clipped from V and 8 bases from J, the junction kept 3 bases outside the gene matches.

Remarks on this clone: A read error is possible here, since a much larger clone lies one base away. This chain uses TRBV3-1 (or the pseudogene TRBV3-2) with TRBJ1-1; 7 bases are a match to TRBD1. This CDR3 is built from 13 residues. CDR1 and CDR2 (germline): LGHDT, YNNKEL (reference sequence). The trim removed 4 bases at V and 1 base at J, leaving 0 bases unmatched. CDR3: CASSRQGNTEAFF. The CDR3 nucleotides read TGTGCCAGCAGCCGACAGGGGAACACTGAAGCTTTCTTT.

V usage is TRBV27 and J usage is TRBJ1-2; D might be TRBD1 (6 bases). Germline V gives CDR1 MNHEY, CDR2 SMNVEV (reference sequence). CDR3 length: 15 amino acids. V was trimmed by 2 bases and J by 1 base, leaving 11 bases between them. CDR3 nucleotides: TGTGCCAGCAGTTTAAAACAGGGCGGTAACTATGGCTACACCTTC. Protein product: CASSLKQGGNYGYTF.

The chain links TRBV7-9 to TRBJ1-1; 8 positions agree with TRBD1. Per germline, CDR1 SEHNR and CDR2 FQNEAQ (reference sequence). V lost 5 bases and J lost 1; bases outside the gene matches: 9. The CDR3 spans 16 residues. CDR3 nucleotides: TGTGCCAGCAGCCGCGCAGGGGGCGCGAGGAACACTGAAGCTTTCTTT. Translation: CASSRAGGARNTEAFF.

In this sample, this clone turned up once. The rearrangement links TRBV13 to TRBJ1-4; 10 positions match TRBD1. Germline CDR1 reads PRHDT; CDR2 reads FYEKMQ (reference sequence). There are 16 residues in the CDR3. V trimming: 5 bases; J trimming: 4 bases; junction bases outside the gene matches: 7. CDR3 sequence reads: CASSRQGAPGNEKLFF. CDR3 in DNA: TGTGCCAGCAGCCGACAGGGGGCGCCGGGTAATGAAAAACTGTTTTTT. The entire variable domain, with the rest obtained from reference TRBV13 and TRBJ1-4, is as follows: AAGVIQSPRHLIKEKRETATLKCYPIPRHDTVYWYQQGPGQDPQFLISFYEKMQSDKGSIPDRFSAQQFSDYHSELNMSSLELGDSALYFCASSRQGAPGNEKLFFGSGTQLSVL.

The chain recombines TRBV5-1 with TRBJ2-5; weak D call: TRBD2 (6 bases). Germline CDR1 SGHRS, CDR2 YFSETQ. The CDR3 runs to 15 residues. With 0 bases removed from V and 4 bases from J, the gap between germline ends came to 13 bases. The DNA for the CDR3 is TGCGCCAGCAGCTTGGCTCCCGGGGGAGGAGAGACCCAGTACTTC. Its translation is CASSLAPGGGETQYF. The entire variable domain, with the rest obtained from reference TRBV5-1 and TRBJ2-5, is as follows: KAGVTQTPRYLIKTRGQQVTLSCSPISGHRSVSWYQQTPGQGLQFLFEYFSETQRNKGNFPGRFSGRQFSNSRSEMNVSTLELGDSALYLCASSLAPGGGETQYFGPGTRLLVL.

The J gene is TRBJ2-3, the V gene TRBV2; no clear D. The CDR3 covers 12 residues. Trimming stripped 7 bases from V and 4 bases from J, with 9 bases between. CDR1 and CDR2 from the germline V gene are SNHLY and FYNNEI. CDR3 residues: CASTGGSDTQYF. CDR3 nucleotides: TGTGCCAGCACTGGTGGCTCAGATACGCAGTATTTT.

The chain has TRBV11-2 and TRBJ1-3, with a weak D call TRBD1 (6 bases). The germline V and J ends were trimmed by 0 bases and 4 bases, with 13 bases remaining between them. The germline CDR1 and CDR2 sequences are SGHAT and FQNNGV. This CDR3 comprises 16 residues. The CDR3 region is CASSLESQGRGNTIYF. CDR3 nucleotides: TGTGCCAGCAGCTTAGAAAGCCAGGGGAGAGGAAACACCATATATTTT.

In this sample, this clone turned up a few times. The CDR3: CASSYGLPEQFF. In nucleotides, the CDR3 is TGTGCCAGCAGTTACGGACTTCCCGAGCAGTTCTTC. The rearrangement joins TRBV6-2 or TRBV6-3 to TRBJ2-1; tentatively, D is TRBD2 (5 bases). The CDR3 extends over 12 amino acids. Germline assignment: CDR1 MNHEY and CDR2 SVGEGT. V was trimmed by 2 bases and J by 10 bases, leaving 9 bases between them.

The CDR3 bases are TGTGCCAGCAGTGGGGACTCCCTAAAGGGGCAGTTCTTC. Its protein product is CASSGDSLKGQFF. The chain links TRBV2 to TRBJ2-1; D might be TRBD2 (6 bases). V dropped 4 bases and J dropped 12 bases, with 16 bases sitting between them. The V gene's germline CDR1 is SNHLY and CDR2 FYNNEI. This CDR3 has 13 amino acids.

This clone was seen at least ten times. J is TRBJ2-2 and V is TRBV7-9; D uncertain. This CDR3 has 14 residues. V was pared by 1 base and J by 1 base, with 4 bases between. Germline-derived CDR1 and CDR2 are SEHNR and FQNEAQ (reference sequence). The CDR3 spells CASSLVRNTGELFF. CDR3 nucleotides: TGTGCCAGCAGCTTAGTTCGGAACACCGGGGAGCTGTTTTTT. Based on the CDR3 plus reference TRBV7-9 and TRBJ2-2, the full variable domain is DTGVSQNPRHKITKRGQNVTFRCDPISEHNRLYWYRQTLGQGPEFLTYFQNEAQLEKSRLLSDRFSAERPKGSFSTLEIQRTEQGDSAMYLCASSLVRNTGELFFGEGSRLTVL.

The chain combines TRBV5-6 with TRBJ2-7, with D possibly matching TRBD1 (5 bases). V shed 0 bases and J shed 7 bases, with 17 bases lying between them. Looked up from germline, CDR1 is SGHDT and CDR2 is YYEEEE. This CDR3 is 15 amino acids long. The CDR3 is CASSLAPTQDLEQYF. The CDR3 coding sequence is TGTGCCAGCAGCTTGGCTCCGACACAGGACCTAGAGCAGTACTTC.

This clone was seen a single time. The chain recombines TRBV2 with TRBJ2-7; D is possibly TRBD2 (5 bases). CDR1 SNHLY and CDR2 FYNNEI come from the germline V gene. The length of the CDR3 is 14 residues. Deletions cut 7 bases from V and 3 bases from J, with 16 bases between. The CDR3 DNA follows: TGTGCCAGCACCTGGGGTTCCCGGGACTACGAGCAGTACTTC. This translates into CASTWGSRDYEQYF.